This is a list of T cell receptor beta chains from one sample in a study of Ad26.COV2.S vaccination and SARS-CoV-2 variants. Assay used: immunoSEQ multiplex PCR; TCRdb lists only in-frame clones, some missing. The data contain around 250,000 clones, 70% to 90% of them singletons. The source was peripheral blood, collected in a trial of Ad26.COV2.S vaccine versus placebo. These receptors all stem from a person between 18 and 60 years old who received the Ad26.COV2.S COVID-19 vaccine or a placebo. Both conserved end residues are part of each CDR3. A D gene is named only where the DNA matches it firmly. Not all rows give a size; the values are once, few, many and, for expanded clones, a class.

size,D,V,J,DNA,CDR3
few,.,TRBV4-2,TRBJ1-2,TGTGCCAGCAGCCAAGCCAGCCCGGTTACCCTCTATGGCTACACCTTC,CASSQASPVTLYGYTF
.,TRBD2,TRBV20-1,TRBJ2-1,TGCAGTGCTAGTAGACGGGGGGGGAAGGCGTTCAATGAGCAGTTCTTC,CSASRRGGKAFNEQFF
.,TRBD2,TRBV27,TRBJ2-1,TGTGCCAGCAGTTTACTTTTAGCGGGAGGTAACAATGAGCAGTTCTTC,CASSLLLAGGNNEQFF
.,TRBD2,TRBV6-2/TRBV6-3,TRBJ2-1,TGTGCCAGCAGCCAAGGGACTAGCGGGAGGGGGGGGCAGTTCTTC,CASSQGTSGRGGQFF
.,.,TRBV7-2,TRBJ2-2,TGTGCCAGCAGCTTACGGGGGAGTGGTAACGGGGAGCTGTTTTTT,CASSLRGSGNGELFF
.,.,TRBV15,TRBJ2-5,TGTGCCACCAGCAGTACCCTCCTCCATGAGACCCAGTACTTC,CATSSTLLHETQYF
.,TRBD1,TRBV5-1,TRBJ2-7,TGCGCCAGCAGCTTACCAAGGGACAGTGGGGACTACGAGCAGTACTTC,CASSLPRDSGDYEQYF
.,.,TRBV7-3,TRBJ1-5,TGTGCCAGCAGCTTAACAGGGTACAATCAGCCCCAGCATTTT,CASSLTGYNQPQHF
.,.,TRBV7-2,TRBJ2-7,TGTGCCAGCAGCAAAGACGGCGGGACCTACGAGCAGTACTTC,CASSKDGGTYEQYF
.,.,TRBV18,TRBJ1-1,TGTGCCAGCTCACCTTTTGGGGGCCTAAGCCTAAATATGAACACTGAAGCTTTCTTT,CASSPFGGLSLNMNTEAFF
many,TRBD1,TRBV6-4,TRBJ1-5,TGTGCCAGCAGTGACGGGACAGGGAATCAGCCCCAGCATTTT,CASSDGTGNQPQHF
.,TRBD1,TRBV25-1,TRBJ2-3,TGTGCCAGCGGCCTTAGAGGGGGCTCTCGGGATACGCAGTATTTT,CASGLRGGSRDTQYF
.,TRBD1,TRBV29-1,TRBJ2-7,TGCAGCGTTGAGCTGGACAGGGGGGGAAAAGAGCAGTACTTC,CSVELDRGGKEQYF
.,TRBD1,TRBV25-1,TRBJ1-2,TGTGCCAGCAGCACGATGGACAGGGGAACAGAGGGCTACACCTTC,CASSTMDRGTEGYTF
.,TRBD2,TRBV5-1,TRBJ2-3,TGCGCCAGCAGGGCGGGGGGGCTGGTTGATACGCAGTATTTT,CASRAGGLVDTQYF
.,TRBD1,TRBV7-2,TRBJ1-2,TGTGCCAGCAGCCCCCGCGAAGGGGGCATCGTCTATGGCTACACCTTC,CASSPREGGIVYGYTF
.,.,TRBV24-1,TRBJ2-1,TGTGCCACCAGTGATGCTGGGGCGGAGGGCTACAATGAGCAGTTCTTC,CATSDAGAEGYNEQFF
.,.,TRBV2,TRBJ1-5,TGTGCCAGCAGTGGTGAAGACGATCAGCCCCAGCATTTT,CASSGEDDQPQHF
.,.,TRBV7-9,TRBJ1-1,TGTGCCAGCAGCTCCAGGGTCCCCACTGAAGCTTTCTTT,CASSSRVPTEAFF
.,.,TRBV4-3,TRBJ1-1,TGCGCCAGCAGCCAAGATAGGGTAGTGGGCACTGAAGCTTTCTTT,CASSQDRVVGTEAFF
.,.,TRBV20-1,TRBJ2-5,TGCAGTGCTATGGATGAGACCCAGTACTTC,CSAMDETQYF
once,TRBD2,TRBV12-3/TRBV12-4,TRBJ2-5,TGTGCCAGTACCGGGACTATCCAAGAGACCCAGTACTTC,CASTGTIQETQYF
.,.,TRBV20-1,TRBJ1-2,TGCAGTGCTAGTCTCCAGCTCCTTGGCTACACCTTC,CSASLQLLGYTF
once,.,TRBV21-1,TRBJ1-1,TGTGCCAGCAGCTCCAGGGGGCGCCAGGACACTGAAGCTTTCTTT,CASSSRGRQDTEAFF
.,.,TRBV3-1/TRBV3-2,TRBJ2-6,TGTGCCAGCAGCCAAGTGGTGGACGTCCTGACTTTC,CASSQVVDVLTF
.,TRBD2,TRBV7-2,TRBJ2-5,TGTGCCAGCAGCTTTCCGGGAGGAAAGACCCAGTACTTC,CASSFPGGKTQYF
.,.,TRBV4-3,TRBJ2-1,TGCGCCAGCAGCCAAGACGCCGCTAGGAGCTCCTACAATGAGCAGTTCTTC,CASSQDAARSSYNEQFF
.,.,TRBV29-1,TRBJ2-1,TGCAGCGTTGGGGGTGGGGCCTCCTACAATGAGCAGTTCTTC,CSVGGGASYNEQFF
.,.,TRBV27,TRBJ1-4,TGTGCCAGCAGTTTAGCTGGTGAAAAACTGTTTTTT,CASSLAGEKLFF
.,.,TRBV6-5,TRBJ1-2,TGTGCCAGCAGTTACGACAACCGGGGGGGTGGCTACACCTTC,CASSYDNRGGGYTF
once,.,TRBV5-1,TRBJ1-3,TGCGCCAGCAGCGCGTCTGTCCGGACAGCCTCTGGAAACACCATATATTTT,CASSASVRTASGNTIYF
few,TRBD1,TRBV25-1,TRBJ2-1,TGTGCCAGCAGTGGACCCGGGACAGACCTGTGGAATGAGCAGTTCTTC,CASSGPGTDLWNEQFF
.,.,TRBV19,TRBJ1-3,TGTGCCAGTAGTACTCTGAGTCTTGGAAACACCATATATTTT,CASSTLSLGNTIYF
.,.,TRBV4-2,TRBJ1-5,TGTGCCAGCAGCCGAGAGGGGGGCGGCAATCAGCCCCAGCATTTT,CASSREGGGNQPQHF
few,TRBD1,TRBV6-5,TRBJ2-1,TGTGCCAGCGCAGGGGGAGTAGGCTACAATGAGCAGTTCTTC,CASAGGVGYNEQFF
.,TRBD1,TRBV18,TRBJ1-1,TGTGCCAGCTCCCCAGGGGGCGGCCCTGAAGCTTTCTTT,CASSPGGGPEAFF
once,.,TRBV11-1,TRBJ2-6,TGTGCCAGCAGCATTTCTGGGGCCAACGTCCTGACTTTC,CASSISGANVLTF
.,.,TRBV7-3,TRBJ2-1,TGTGCCAGCAGCTTAACGCCGCTTATGGAGGAGCAGTTCTTC,CASSLTPLMEEQFF
.,.,TRBV7-8,TRBJ2-1,TGTGCCAGCCAATTCGACAATGAGCAGTTCTTC,CASQFDNEQFF
.,.,TRBV25-1,TRBJ1-6,TGTGCCAGCTGCGGGACACAGTCTTTTAATTCACCCCTCCACTTT,CASCGTQSFNSPLHF
.,.,TRBV5-8,TRBJ2-1,TGTGCGAGTGGACTGTTGCGGTCGAGCTACAATGAGCAGTTCTTC,CASGLLRSSYNEQFF
few,TRBD1,TRBV5-6,TRBJ1-5,TGTGCCAGCAGCGGGGACAGGGGTAAGCCCCAGCATTTT,CASSGDRGKPQHF
.,TRBD1,TRBV2,TRBJ2-2,TGTGCCATCCTCCGGGACAGGAACACCGGGGAGCTGTTTTTT,CAILRDRNTGELFF
once,.,TRBV2,TRBJ2-7,TGTGCCAGCAGCGCTGAACTGACCCGTTCCAAAACCTACGAGCAGTACTTC,CASSAELTRSKTYEQYF
.,.,TRBV5-1,TRBJ1-3,TGCGCCAGCAGCTTGGGCCTTCGGGGACACTCTGGAAACACCATATATTTT,CASSLGLRGHSGNTIYF
.,TRBD1,TRBV7-9,TRBJ2-1,TGTGCCAGCAGCTTAACAGGGGCGTCCCCTCGGAATGAGCAGTTCTTC,CASSLTGASPRNEQFF
.,TRBD2,TRBV6-6,TRBJ2-5,TGTGCCAGCAGTTACAGACTAGCGGGGGGGCGAGAGACCCAGTACTTC,CASSYRLAGGRETQYF
.,.,TRBV4-1,TRBJ1-4,TGCGCCAGCAGCCAAGAGCAGGCGCCAGTTAATGAAAAACTGTTTTTT,CASSQEQAPVNEKLFF
.,TRBD1,TRBV11-2,TRBJ1-4,TGTGCCAGCAGCTTAGTTGGGGACAGTGAAAAACTGTTTTTT,CASSLVGDSEKLFF
.,TRBD1,TRBV18,TRBJ1-1,TGTGCCAGCTCACGAGGGACAGGGTTAGAAGCTTTCTTT,CASSRGTGLEAFF
.,TRBD1,TRBV14,TRBJ2-2,TGTGCCAGCAGCCGGACAGGGGGCCGTAACACCGGGGAGCTGTTTTTT,CASSRTGGRNTGELFF
.,.,TRBV2,TRBJ2-3,TGTGCCAGCAGTGAAGGTGGCTTCTCCACAGATACGCAGTATTTT,CASSEGGFSTDTQYF
.,TRBD2,TRBV18,TRBJ2-3,TGTGCCAGCTCACCGGGACTAGCGGGGACACGCACAGATACGCAGTATTTT,CASSPGLAGTRTDTQYF